This T cell receptor (beta chain) originates from a study of T cell clusters in autoimmune cytopenias. This clonotype is identified as medium-sized from frequency. The V gene's germline CDR1 is ENHRY and CDR2 SYGVKD. The CDR3 runs to 14 residues. TRB was amplified from roughly 250 ng of peripheral blood genomic DNA per sample. TRB was amplified by touch-down multiplex PCR, primer pools A and B combined. TCRdb reprocessed the multiplex PCR reads and reports one entry per CDR3 protein, with no DNA. The listing contains under 8,500 distinct CDR3 sequences. This receptor was taken from a human donor with an autoimmune cytopenia or autoimmune hepatitis (not recorded which). Sample: peripheral blood. The chain joins TRBV10-3 to TRBJ2-7; TCRdb lists TRBD2, though no DNA is available to test this call. CDR3 loop: CAIAGTLSSYEQYF.